The 2 T cell receptor beta chains listed next were all sequenced from one sample in a study of multiple sclerosis patients with progressive multifocal leukoencephalopathy (dated by TCRdb to the late 2010s). The time point tag for this specimen amounts to: time of PML onset. The treatment or condition label, as the study defines it: on natalizumab therapy at sampling. Receptor amplification or capture employed the immunoSEQ multiplex PCR assay. TCRdb took this table from immuneACCESS and kept in-frame rearrangements with V and J called. Such tables lack part of the clones; where checked against another copy, unresolved V genes explain under half of the gap, and the rest is unexplained. This sample is represented by 30,000 or so clones; over 80% of them were singletons. About 5.7% of the sample comes from the top ten. Source: PBMCs, taken from a patient treated with natalizumab. The origin of the receptors is a woman aged 40 to 50 with progressive multifocal leukoencephalopathy.

This chain joins TRBV7-9 and TRBJ1-5; the match to TRBD1 covers 9 bases. Germline V lookup: CDR1 SEHNR, CDR2 FQNEAQ (reference sequence). V lost 3 bases, J lost 4 bases, and 7 bases stayed unmatched. This CDR3 contains 16 residues. The CDR3 region has the DNA TGTGCCAGCAGCTTCACTTCCGGGACAGGGAATCAGCCCCAGCATTTT. Residues: CASSFTSGTGNQPQHF.

The rearrangement links TRBV28 to TRBJ1-3, with 8 positions matching TRBD1. Trimming at V came to 5 bases and at J to 2 bases, leaving 11 bases not matched to a gene. CDR3 size: 17 residues. The V gene's germline CDR1 is MDHEN and CDR2 SYDVKM. CDR3 in amino acids: CASSPSRTGSAGNTIYF. The CDR3 DNA reads TGTGCCAGCAGTCCCTCTAGGACAGGGTCGGCTGGAAACACCATATATTTT.